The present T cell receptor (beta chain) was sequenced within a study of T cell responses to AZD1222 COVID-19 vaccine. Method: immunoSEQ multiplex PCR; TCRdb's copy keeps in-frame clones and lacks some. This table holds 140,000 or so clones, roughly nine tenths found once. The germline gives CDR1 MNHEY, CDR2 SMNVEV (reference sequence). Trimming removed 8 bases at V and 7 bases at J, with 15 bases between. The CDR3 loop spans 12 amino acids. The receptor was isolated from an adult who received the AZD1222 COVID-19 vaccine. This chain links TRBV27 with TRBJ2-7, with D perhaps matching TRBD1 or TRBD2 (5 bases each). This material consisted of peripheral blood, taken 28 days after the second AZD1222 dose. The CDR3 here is CASGGTMWEQYF. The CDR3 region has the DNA TGTGCCAGCGGGGGAACGATGTGGGAGCAGTACTTC.